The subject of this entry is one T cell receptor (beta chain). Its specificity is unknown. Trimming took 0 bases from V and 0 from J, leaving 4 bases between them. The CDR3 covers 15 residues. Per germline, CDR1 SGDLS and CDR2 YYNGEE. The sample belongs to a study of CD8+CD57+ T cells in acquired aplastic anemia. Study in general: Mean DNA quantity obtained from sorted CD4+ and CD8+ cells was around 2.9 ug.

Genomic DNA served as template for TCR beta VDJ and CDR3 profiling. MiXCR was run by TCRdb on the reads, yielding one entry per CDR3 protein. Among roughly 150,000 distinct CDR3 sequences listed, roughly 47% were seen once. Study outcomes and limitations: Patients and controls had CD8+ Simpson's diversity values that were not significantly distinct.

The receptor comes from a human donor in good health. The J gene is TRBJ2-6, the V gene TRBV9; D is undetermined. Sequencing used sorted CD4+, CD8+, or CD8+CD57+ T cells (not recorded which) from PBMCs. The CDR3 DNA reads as TGTGCCAGCAGCGTAGACAACTCTGGGGCCAACGTCCTGACTTTC. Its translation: CASSVDNSGANVLTF. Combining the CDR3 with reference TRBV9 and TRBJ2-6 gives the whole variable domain DSGVTQTPKHLITATGQRVTLRCSPRSGDLSVYWYQQSLDQGLQFLIQYYNGEERAKGNILERFSAQQFPDLHSELNLSSLELGDSALYFCASSVDNSGANVLTFGAGSRLTVL.